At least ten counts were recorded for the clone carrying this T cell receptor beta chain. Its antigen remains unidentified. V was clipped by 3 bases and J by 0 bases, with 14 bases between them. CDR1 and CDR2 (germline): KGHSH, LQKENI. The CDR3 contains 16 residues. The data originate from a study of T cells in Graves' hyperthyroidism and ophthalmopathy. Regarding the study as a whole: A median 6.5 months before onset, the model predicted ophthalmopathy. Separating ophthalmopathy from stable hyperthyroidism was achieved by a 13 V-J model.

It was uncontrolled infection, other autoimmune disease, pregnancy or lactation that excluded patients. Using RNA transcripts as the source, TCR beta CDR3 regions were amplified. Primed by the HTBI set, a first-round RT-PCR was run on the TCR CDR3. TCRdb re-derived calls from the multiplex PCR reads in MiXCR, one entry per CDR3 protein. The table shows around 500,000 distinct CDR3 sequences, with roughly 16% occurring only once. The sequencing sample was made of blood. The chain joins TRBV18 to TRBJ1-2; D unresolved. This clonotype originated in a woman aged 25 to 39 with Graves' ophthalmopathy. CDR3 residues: CASSPELAVANYGYTF. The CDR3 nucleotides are TGTGCCAGCTCACCGGAACTGGCAGTTGCTAACTATGGCTACACCTTC.